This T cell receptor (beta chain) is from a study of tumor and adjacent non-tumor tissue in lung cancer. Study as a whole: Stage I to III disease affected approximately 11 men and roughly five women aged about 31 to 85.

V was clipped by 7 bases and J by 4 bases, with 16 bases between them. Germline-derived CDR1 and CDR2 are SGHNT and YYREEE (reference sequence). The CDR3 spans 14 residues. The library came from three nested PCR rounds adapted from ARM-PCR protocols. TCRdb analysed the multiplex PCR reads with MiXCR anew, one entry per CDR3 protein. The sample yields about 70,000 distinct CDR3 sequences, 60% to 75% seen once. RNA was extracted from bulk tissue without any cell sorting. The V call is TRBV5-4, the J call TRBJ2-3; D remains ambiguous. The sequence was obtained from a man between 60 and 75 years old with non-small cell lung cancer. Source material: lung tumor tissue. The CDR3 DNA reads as TGTGCCAGCCGCCAACAGAGTCCCGCAGATACGCAGTATTTT. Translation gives CASRQQSPADTQYF.